This T cell receptor (beta chain) came from a study of T cells after yellow fever vaccination. One entry per CDR3 protein, called by TCRdb with MiXCR from the 5' RACE reads. The table includes under 500,000 distinct CDR3 sequences, around 20% detected once. V was cut by 5 bases and J by 4 bases, with 11 bases left in between. The CDR3 extends over 13 amino acids. Looked up from germline, CDR1 is SEHNR and CDR2 is FQNEAQ (reference sequence). This clonotype has more than one count but fewer than ten. The source of this sequence is a man between 18 and 35 years old who received the YFV17D yellow fever vaccine. V usage is TRBV7-9 and J usage is TRBJ2-5, with D possibly TRBD2 on 5 matching bases. The sample consisted of PBMCs, taken before the yellow fever booster vaccination. CDR3 amino acids: CASSADRGETQYF. The CDR3 region has the DNA TGTGCCAGCAGCGCCGACCGGGGAGAGACCCAGTACTTC.